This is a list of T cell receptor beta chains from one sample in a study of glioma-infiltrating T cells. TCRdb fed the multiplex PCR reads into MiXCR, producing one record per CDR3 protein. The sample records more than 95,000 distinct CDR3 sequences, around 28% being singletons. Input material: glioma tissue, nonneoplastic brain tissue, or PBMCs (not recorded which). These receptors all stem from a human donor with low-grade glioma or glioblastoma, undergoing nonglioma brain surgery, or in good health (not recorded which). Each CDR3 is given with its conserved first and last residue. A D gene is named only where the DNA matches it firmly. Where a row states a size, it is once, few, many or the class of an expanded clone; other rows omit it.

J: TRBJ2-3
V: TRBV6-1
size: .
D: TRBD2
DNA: TGTGCCAGCAAGCCAGCGGGGGTAAAAGATACGCAGTATTTT
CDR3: CASKPAGVKDTQYF

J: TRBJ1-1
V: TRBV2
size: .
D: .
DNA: TGTGCCAGCAGTGAATTGAGGCAGAACACTGAAGCTTTCTTT
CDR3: CASSELRQNTEAFF

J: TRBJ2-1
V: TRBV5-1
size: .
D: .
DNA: TGCGCCAGCAGCTTGTCCCCGGGACTCCAATACAATGAGGAGTTCTTC
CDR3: CASSLSPGLQYNEEFF

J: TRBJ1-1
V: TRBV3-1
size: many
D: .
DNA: TGTGCCAGCAGCCAACAGGGGAAGTACACTGAAGCTTTCTTT
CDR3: CASSQQGKYTEAFF

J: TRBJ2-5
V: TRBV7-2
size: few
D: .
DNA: TGTGCCAGCAGTGACAACATTGGGCAGGGGAAAGAGGCCCAGTACTTC
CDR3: CASSDNIGQGKEAQYF

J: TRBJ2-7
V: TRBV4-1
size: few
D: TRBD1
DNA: TGCGCCAGCAGCCCGATCTTGGGACAGGGTATTCGCGAGCAGTACTTC
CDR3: CASSPILGQGIREQYF

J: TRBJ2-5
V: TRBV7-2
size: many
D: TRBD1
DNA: TGTGCCAGCAGCACCACAGGGGCCCAGGAGACCCAGTACTTC
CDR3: CASSTTGAQETQYF

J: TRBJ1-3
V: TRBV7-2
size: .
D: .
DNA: TGTGCCAGCAGCTTAAATATGGGAGGAAACACCATATATTTT
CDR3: CASSLNMGGNTIYF

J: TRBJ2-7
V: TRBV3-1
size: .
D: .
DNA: TGTGCCAGCAGCACGCCGGCTAACTACGAGCAGTACTTC
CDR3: CASSTPANYEQYF

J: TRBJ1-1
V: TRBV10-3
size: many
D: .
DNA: TGTGCCATCAGTGAGTCGGAGAACACTGAAGCTTTCTTT
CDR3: CAISESENTEAFF

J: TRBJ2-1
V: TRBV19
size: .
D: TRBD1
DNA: TGTGCCAGTCAGCGGACAGGGGGCTACAATGAGCAGTTCTTC
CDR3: CASQRTGGYNEQFF

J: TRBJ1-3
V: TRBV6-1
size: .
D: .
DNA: TGTGCCATCAGTGACCCCCACCCTCCGGGAAACACCATATATTTT
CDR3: CAISDPHPPGNTIYF

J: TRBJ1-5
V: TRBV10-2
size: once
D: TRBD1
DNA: TGCGCCAGCAGTTTTCCGGGACAGGGGGATTATAGCAATCAGCCCAAGCATTTT
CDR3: CASSFPGQGDYSNQPKHF

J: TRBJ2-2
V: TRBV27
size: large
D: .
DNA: TGTGCCAGCAGTCCAGACTGGAACACCGGGGAGCTGTTTTTT
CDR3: CASSPDWNTGELFF

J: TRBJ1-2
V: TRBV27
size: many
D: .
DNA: TGTGCCAGCAGTTTCGATGGGAGAAGAGCGGGCTACACCTTC
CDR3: CASSFDGRRAGYTF

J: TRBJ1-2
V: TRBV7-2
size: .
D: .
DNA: TGTGCCAGCAGCTTAGCATCAATGGCTCAGGACTATGGCTACACCTTC
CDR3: CASSLASMAQDYGYTF

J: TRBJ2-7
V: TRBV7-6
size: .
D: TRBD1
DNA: TGTGCCAGCAGCTTAGGCCTTAGGGGACAGCCCTACGAGCAGTACTTC
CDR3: CASSLGLRGQPYEQYF

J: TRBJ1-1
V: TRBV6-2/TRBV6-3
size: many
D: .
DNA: TGTGCCAGCAGTTACGAAGCTATGAACACTGAAGCTTTCTTT
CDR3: CASSYEAMNTEAFF

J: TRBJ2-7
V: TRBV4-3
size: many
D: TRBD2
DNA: TGCGCCAGCAGCCAAGACTTACTAGCGGAGCAAGTCGAGCAGTACTTC
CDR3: CASSQDLLAEQVEQYF

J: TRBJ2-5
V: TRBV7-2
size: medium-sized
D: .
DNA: TGTGCCAGCAGCTTACAGGGTAGATTGGGGGGAGAGACCCAGTACTTC
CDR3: CASSLQGRLGGETQYF

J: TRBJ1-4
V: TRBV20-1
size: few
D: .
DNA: TGCAGTGCCGACCCGAGGGGGACTAATGAAAAACTGTTTTTT
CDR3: CSADPRGTNEKLFF

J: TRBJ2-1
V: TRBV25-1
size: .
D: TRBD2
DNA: TGTGCCAGCAGTGAATATGCGGGGGGAAATGAGCAGTTCTTC
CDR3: CASSEYAGGNEQFF

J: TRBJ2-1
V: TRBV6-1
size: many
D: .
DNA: TGTGCCAGCAAAAGGGGAAGCTCCTACAATGAGCAGTTCTTC
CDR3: CASKRGSSYNEQFF